This record concerns one T cell receptor (beta chain) sequence. No antigen is known for it. The junction does not match germline at one end; this may be a read error. Germline V gene data show CDR1 as KGHSH and CDR2 as LQKENI. The CDR3 length is 18 residues. The data belong to a study of T-cell memory formation after mild COVID-19. Overall study context: For the most part, TCR clusters were specific to one donor.

Whole-study findings and limits: Day 15 to 85 contracting clones showed balanced CD4/CD8; later expanders leaned CD4+. CD4+ clones that contracted lay mainly in CM and EM; CD8+ ones lay in EMRA.

Barcoded TCR alpha and TCR beta cDNA libraries with UMIs came from 5'RACE using constant-segment primers. Each CDR3 protein is one row after TCRdb ran MiXCR on the 5' RACE reads. The repertoire holds around 440,000 distinct CDR3 sequences, around a sixth seen once, with 10% to 15% in the top ten. Source material: PBMCs or a T cell subset sorted from them (not recorded which). This clonotype was sampled from an adult woman who had mild COVID-19 (a few samples of this study predate the infection). Cell type and time point are not known. The chain has TRBV18 and TRBJ1-4; possibly TRBD1 for D (6 bases). The CDR3 DNA sequence: TGTGCAAGCTCACCGTACGACGTACAGGGTTCGGCTAATGAAAAACTGTTTTTT. Protein sequence: CASSPYDVQGSANEKLFF.